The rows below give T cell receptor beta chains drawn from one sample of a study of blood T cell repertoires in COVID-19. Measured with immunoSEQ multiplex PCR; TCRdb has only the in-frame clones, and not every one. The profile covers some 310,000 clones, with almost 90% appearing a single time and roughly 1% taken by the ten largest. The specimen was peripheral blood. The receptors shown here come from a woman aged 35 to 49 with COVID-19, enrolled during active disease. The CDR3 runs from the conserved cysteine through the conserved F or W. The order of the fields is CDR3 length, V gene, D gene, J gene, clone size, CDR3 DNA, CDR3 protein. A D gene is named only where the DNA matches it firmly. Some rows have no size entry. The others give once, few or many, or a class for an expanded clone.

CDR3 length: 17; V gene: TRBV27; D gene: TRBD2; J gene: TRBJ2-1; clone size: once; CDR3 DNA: TGTGCCAGCAGTCCAAGGACTAGCGGGAGGGTATACAATGAGCAGTTCTTC; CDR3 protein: CASSPRTSGRVYNEQFF
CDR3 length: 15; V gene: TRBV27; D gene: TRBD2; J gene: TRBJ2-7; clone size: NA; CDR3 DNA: TGTGCCAGCAGTTTATTCGGGACTAGCGGGAGGGAGCAGTACTTC; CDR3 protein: CASSLFGTSGREQYF
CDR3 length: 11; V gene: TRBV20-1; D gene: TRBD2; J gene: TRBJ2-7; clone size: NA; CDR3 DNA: TGCAGTGCTCGACTAGCTCACGAGCAGTACTTC; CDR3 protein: CSARLAHEQYF
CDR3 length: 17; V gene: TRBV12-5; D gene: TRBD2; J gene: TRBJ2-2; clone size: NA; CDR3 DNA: TGTGCTAGTGGTTTGATCAGAGCGGGGAGGTGGACCGGGGAGCTGTTTTTT; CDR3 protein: CASGLIRAGRWTGELFF
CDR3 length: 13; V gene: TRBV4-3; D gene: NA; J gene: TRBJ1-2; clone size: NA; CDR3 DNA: TGCGCCAGCAGCCAAGGGCGGAACTATGGCTACACCTTC; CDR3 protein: CASSQGRNYGYTF
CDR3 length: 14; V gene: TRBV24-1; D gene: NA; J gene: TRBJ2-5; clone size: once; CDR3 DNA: TGTGCCACCAGTGATTTGCCCGACCAAGAGACCCAGTACTTC; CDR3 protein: CATSDLPDQETQYF
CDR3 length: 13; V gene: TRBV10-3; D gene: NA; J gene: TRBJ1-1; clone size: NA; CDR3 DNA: TGTGCCATCAGTGGCACGGGGTGGACTGAAGCTTTCTTT; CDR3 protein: CAISGTGWTEAFF
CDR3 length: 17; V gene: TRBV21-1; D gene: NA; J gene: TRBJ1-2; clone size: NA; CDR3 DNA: TGTGCCAGCAGCAAAGAAGACCTGGGAAGGGGTTACTATGGCTACACCTTC; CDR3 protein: CASSKEDLGRGYYGYTF
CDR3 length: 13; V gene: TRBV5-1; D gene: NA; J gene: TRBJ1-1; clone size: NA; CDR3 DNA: TGCGCCAGCGCTGGGCCGGGAGTCACTGAAGCTTTCTTT; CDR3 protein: CASAGPGVTEAFF
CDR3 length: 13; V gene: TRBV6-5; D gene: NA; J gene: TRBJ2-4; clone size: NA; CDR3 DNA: TGTGCCAGCAGCCCCCCCGGACTAAACATTCAGTACTTC; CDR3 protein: CASSPPGLNIQYF
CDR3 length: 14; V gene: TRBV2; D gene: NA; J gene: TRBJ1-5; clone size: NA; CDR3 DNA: TGTGCCAGCAGTGAGGGCAGGGTTGGACAGCCCCAGCATTTT; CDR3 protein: CASSEGRVGQPQHF
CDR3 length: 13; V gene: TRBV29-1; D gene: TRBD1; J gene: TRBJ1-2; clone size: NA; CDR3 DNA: TGCAGCGTCCAGACAGGGATTAACTATGGCTACACCTTC; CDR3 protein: CSVQTGINYGYTF
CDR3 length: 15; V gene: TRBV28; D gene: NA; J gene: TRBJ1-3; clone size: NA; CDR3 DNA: TGTGCCAGCAGTTTACCACAGGGAACTGGAAACACCATATATTTT; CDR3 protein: CASSLPQGTGNTIYF
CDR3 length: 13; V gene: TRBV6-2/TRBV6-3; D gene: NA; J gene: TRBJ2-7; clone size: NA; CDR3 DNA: TGTGCCAGCAGCTTGGCCCCCTCCTACGAGCAGTACTTC; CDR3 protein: CASSLAPSYEQYF
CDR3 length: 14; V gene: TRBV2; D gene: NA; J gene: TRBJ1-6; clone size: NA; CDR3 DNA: TGTGCCACCACGGGAAGCTCCTATAATTCACCCCTCCACTTT; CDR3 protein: CATTGSSYNSPLHF
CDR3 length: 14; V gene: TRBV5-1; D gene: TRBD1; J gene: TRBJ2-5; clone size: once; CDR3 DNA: TGCGCCAGCAGCGGGACAGTTTACCAAGAGACCCAGTACTTC; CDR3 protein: CASSGTVYQETQYF
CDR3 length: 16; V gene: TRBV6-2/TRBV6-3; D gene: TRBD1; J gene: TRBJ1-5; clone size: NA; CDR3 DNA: TGTGCCAGCAGCCTTCCCGGGACAGGGTTCAATCAGCCCCAGCATTTT; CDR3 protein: CASSLPGTGFNQPQHF
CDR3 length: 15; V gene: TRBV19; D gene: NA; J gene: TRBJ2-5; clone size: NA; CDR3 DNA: TGTGCCAGTAGTTCACCCCCAGGGGTGGGAAAGACCCAGTACTTC; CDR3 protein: CASSSPPGVGKTQYF
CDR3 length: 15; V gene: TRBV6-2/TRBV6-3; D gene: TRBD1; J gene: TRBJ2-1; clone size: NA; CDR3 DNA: TGTGCCAGCAGCGAAGGGGCAGGGGGCTCGAATGAGCAGTTCTTC; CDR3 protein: CASSEGAGGSNEQFF
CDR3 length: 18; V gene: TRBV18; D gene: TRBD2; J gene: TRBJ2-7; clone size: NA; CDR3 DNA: TGTGCCAGCTCACTCATTCCTGGGGTAGCGGGAGTCTCCTACGAGCAGTACTTC; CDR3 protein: CASSLIPGVAGVSYEQYF
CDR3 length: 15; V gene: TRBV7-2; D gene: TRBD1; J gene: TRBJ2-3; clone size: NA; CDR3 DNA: TGTGCCAGCAGCACCCGGACAGGGGGCCCAGATACGCAGTATTTT; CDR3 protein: CASSTRTGGPDTQYF
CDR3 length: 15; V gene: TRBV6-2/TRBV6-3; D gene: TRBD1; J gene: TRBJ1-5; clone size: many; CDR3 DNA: TGTGCCAGCAGTTACGCACAGGGGGAAGGTCAGCCCCAGCATTTT; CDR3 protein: CASSYAQGEGQPQHF
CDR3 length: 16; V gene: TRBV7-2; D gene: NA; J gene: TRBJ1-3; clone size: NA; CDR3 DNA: TGTGCCACTGCAAGGGGTGGGTCTTTCTCTGGAAACACCATATATTTT; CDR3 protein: CATARGGSFSGNTIYF
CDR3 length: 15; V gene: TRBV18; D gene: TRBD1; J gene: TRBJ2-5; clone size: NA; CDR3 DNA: TGTGCCAGCTCACCTCCGACAGGGGGAAGGGAGACCCAGTACTTC; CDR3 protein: CASSPPTGGRETQYF
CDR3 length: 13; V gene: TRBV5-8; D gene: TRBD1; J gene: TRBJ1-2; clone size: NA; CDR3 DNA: TGTGCCAGCAGCCGACAGGGACTTTATGGCTACACCTTC; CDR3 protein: CASSRQGLYGYTF
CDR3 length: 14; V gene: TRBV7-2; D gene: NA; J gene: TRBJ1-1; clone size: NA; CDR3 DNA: TGTGCCAGCAGCTTCACAGGGATGAACACTGAAGCTTTCTTT; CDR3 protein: CASSFTGMNTEAFF
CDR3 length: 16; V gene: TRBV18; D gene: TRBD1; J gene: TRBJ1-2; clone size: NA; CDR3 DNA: TGTGCCAGCTCACCAAACAGGGGGCGCGTTATAGATGGCTACACCTTC; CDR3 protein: CASSPNRGRVIDGYTF
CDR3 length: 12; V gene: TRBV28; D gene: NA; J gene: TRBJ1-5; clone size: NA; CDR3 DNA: TGTGCCAGCAGTTTAGTTCGTCAGCCCCAGCATTTT; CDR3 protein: CASSLVRQPQHF
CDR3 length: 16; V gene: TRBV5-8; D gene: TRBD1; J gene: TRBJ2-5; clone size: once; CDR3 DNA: TGTGCCAGCAGCTTGGGCGGGACAGGAACTCAAGAGACCCAGTACTTC; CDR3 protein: CASSLGGTGTQETQYF
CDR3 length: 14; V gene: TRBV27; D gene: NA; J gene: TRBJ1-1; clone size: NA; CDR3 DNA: TGTGCCAGCAGTTTTCAGGCTTTAAACACTGAAGCTTTCTTT; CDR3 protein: CASSFQALNTEAFF
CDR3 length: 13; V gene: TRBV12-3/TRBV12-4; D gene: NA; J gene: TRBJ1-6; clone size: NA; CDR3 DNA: TGTGCCAGCAGTTTCATAGATGCTGCCCCCCTCCACTTT; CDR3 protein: CASSFIDAAPLHF
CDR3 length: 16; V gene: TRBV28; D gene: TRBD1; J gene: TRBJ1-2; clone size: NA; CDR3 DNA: TGTGCCAGCAGCCGGGATGGGACAGGGAAGTCCTATGGCTACACCTTC; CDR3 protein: CASSRDGTGKSYGYTF